Below are 25 T cell receptor beta chains sequenced from a single sample in a study of cytomegalovirus exposure and HLA in healthy donors. Some clones are missing from TCRdb's copy, which holds only in-frame ones; the method was immunoSEQ multiplex PCR. The sample has some 150,000 clones; 80% to 90% are singletons. Source material: PBMCs. The receptors shown here come from a woman aged 18-29 years in good health and CMV-seropositive.

The gene calls are TRBV15 and TRBJ1-2; no definite D call. The V gene lost 10 bases and the J gene lost 5 bases, with 11 bases spanning the gap. The CDR3 is 11 amino acids. Germline CDR1 and CDR2: LNHNV and YYDKDF (reference sequence). CDR3 protein: CASGGGYGYTF. CDR3 nucleotides: TGTGCCAGCGGCGGAGGATATGGCTACACCTTC.

This chain links TRBV7-6 with TRBJ1-5; D may be TRBD1 (5 bases). The length of the CDR3 is 15 residues. V lost 2 bases and J lost 5, with 13 bases in between. CDR1 and CDR2 (germline): SGHVS, FNYEAQ. The CDR3 nucleotides are TGTGCCAGCAGCTTATCCCAGGGTTGGGATCAGCCCCAGCATTTT. This codes for CASSLSQGWDQPQHF.

The chain joins TRBV10-2 to TRBJ1-2, with TRBD1 matching 9 bases. Germline V gives CDR1 WSHSY, CDR2 SAAADI. After removal of 5 bases from V and 1 base from J, the junction contained 5 bases not matched to a gene. The CDR3 spans 15 residues. In DNA, the CDR3 is TGCGCCAGCAGTCCGGGACAGGGCTATAACTATGGCTACACCTTC. Its protein product is CASSPGQGYNYGYTF.

This sequence joins TRBV5-5 and TRBJ2-5, with a tentative D call TRBD1 (5 bases). CDR1 is SGHKS, CDR2 YYEKEE, per germline (reference sequence). The V and J ends lost 2 bases and 4 bases respectively, with 15 bases between them. The CDR3 sequence is 15 residues long. The CDR3 DNA reads as TGTGCCAGCAGCTTTACCCAGGGTCCTGGAGAGACCCAGTACTTC. Its protein is CASSFTQGPGETQYF.

The V gene is TRBV29-1, the J gene TRBJ1-1; 8 bases agree with TRBD1. V shed 0 bases, J shed 1 base, and the junction held 7 bases outside the gene matches. Germline V gene lookup returns CDR1 SQVTM and CDR2 ANQGSEA. This CDR3 has 16 amino acids. The CDR3 here is CSVEERGQESNTEAFF. The CDR3, as DNA: TGCAGCGTTGAAGAACGGGGACAGGAGTCGAACACTGAAGCTTTCTTT.

J is TRBJ1-3 and V is TRBV6-4, with 9 bases aligning to TRBD1. This CDR3 is 18 amino acids long. Germline loops: CDR1 MRHNA, CDR2 SNTAGT. The V segment lost 4 bases and the J segment 0 bases; nucleotides outside the gene matches: 10. CDR3 region: CASSVPQGQGRSGNTIYF. CDR3 sequence (DNA): TGTGCCAGCAGTGTACCCCAGGGACAGGGACGCTCTGGAAACACCATATATTTT.

V gene TRBV2 combines with J gene TRBJ2-1; maybe TRBD2 (5 bases). Germline CDR1 SNHLY, CDR2 FYNNEI. The germline V and J ends were trimmed by 4 bases and 6 bases, with 16 bases remaining between them. This CDR3 spans 15 amino acids. Here the CDR3 DNA reads TGTGCCAGCAGTGCCCGGGGTCAGGAGCTCAATGAGCAGTTCTTC. It encodes CASSARGQELNEQFF.

The genes are TRBV2 and TRBJ2-7; 8 positions match TRBD1. Per germline, CDR1 SNHLY and CDR2 FYNNEI. The trim removed 3 bases at V and 3 bases at J, leaving 10 bases unmatched. This CDR3 spans 16 amino acids. Here the CDR3 DNA reads TGTGCCAGCAGTGACTGGGCAGGGGGCAAGATCTACGAGCAGTACTTC. It is translated as CASSDWAGGKIYEQYF.

Comment on this clone: Compared with germline, one end of the junction differs, possibly owing to a read error. The chain employs TRBV20-1 and TRBJ1-2; D is ambiguous. The CDR3 spans 11 residues. Germline V gene data show CDR1 as DFQATT and CDR2 as SNEGSKA (reference sequence). Here the CDR3 DNA reads TGCAGTGCTCCAGAGAGAGGCCCGAGGGCCTTC. Amino acids: CSAPERGPRAF.

This clone has only a few counts. The genes are TRBV19 and TRBJ1-1; possibly TRBD1 for D (5 bases). Germline CDR1 and CDR2: LNHDA and SQIVND (reference sequence). With 2 bases removed from V and 3 bases from J, the gap between germline ends came to 16 bases. The CDR3 covers 16 residues. The CDR3 loop is CASSIRAGMGYTEAFF. CDR3 DNA sequence: TGTGCCAGTAGTATAAGGGCAGGGATGGGTTACACTGAAGCTTTCTTT.

The gene calls are TRBV4-1 and TRBJ2-6; 7 positions match TRBD1. V was clipped by 1 base and J by 2 bases; unmatched bases: 5. In germline, CDR1 is MGHRA, CDR2 YSYEKL. The CDR3 sequence is 17 residues long. CDR3 loop: CASSQVRGRTGANVLTF. Written as DNA, the CDR3 is TGCGCCAGCAGCCAAGTTAGGGGGCGAACTGGGGCCAACGTCCTGACTTTC.

The V and J genes are TRBV7-9 and TRBJ2-5; 8 bases fit TRBD1. Per germline, CDR1 SEHNR and CDR2 FQNEAQ (reference sequence). The CDR3 extends over 14 amino acids. With V trimmed by 7 bases and J by 4 bases, 8 bases remained unmatched. CDR3 DNA: TGTGCCAGCACCCGTCGGCAGGGGGCAGAGACCCAGTACTTC. The encoded protein is CASTRRQGAETQYF.

The J gene is TRBJ2-7, the V gene TRBV6-1; D possibly corresponds to TRBD1 (5 bases). V lost 1 base and J 2 bases, leaving 18 bases between the germline ends. Germline V gives CDR1 MNHNS, CDR2 SASEGT. This CDR3 has 17 amino acids. The CDR3 here is CASSEETVKLFPYEQYF. CDR3 in DNA: TGTGCCAGCAGTGAAGAGACAGTGAAATTGTTCCCCTACGAGCAGTACTTC.

The V and J genes are TRBV7-8 and TRBJ2-5; TRBD1 aligns across 8 bases. There are 16 residues in the CDR3. Per the germline V gene, CDR1 is SGHVS and CDR2 is FQNEAQ. V was pared by 4 bases and J by 3 bases, with 10 bases of the junction left unmatched. CDR3 bases: TGTGCCAGCAGCTCGAGACAGGGGATAACCGAAGAGACCCAGTACTTC. It yields the protein CASSSRQGITEETQYF.

This rearrangement joins TRBV7-2 to TRBJ1-3; weak D call: TRBD1 (5 bases). Trimming took 5 bases from V and 1 from J, leaving 15 bases between them. Germline CDR1 SGHTA, CDR2 FQGNSA. This CDR3 is 16 amino acids long. CDR3 in DNA: TGTGCCAGCAGCCGGACATCACCTAAATCTGGAAACACCATATATTTT. Translating gives CASSRTSPKSGNTIYF.

V is TRBV27 and J is TRBJ2-5, with D maybe TRBD1 (7 bases). Germline CDR1 MNHEY, CDR2 SMNVEV (reference sequence). The CDR3 runs to 13 residues. V lost 3 bases, J lost 5 bases, and 10 bases lay in between. The CDR3 DNA reads as TGTGCCAGCAGTTTCGGGGGACAGGAGACCCAGTACTTC. Amino acids: CASSFGGQETQYF.

Points on this clone: Other DNA sequences in the same sample also yield this CDR3. The V gene is TRBV28, the J gene TRBJ2-3; D ambiguous. The CDR3 consists of 11 residues. Trimming removed 2 bases from V and 5 bases from J, with 2 bases in between. Germline CDR1 and CDR2: MDHEN and SYDVKM. The CDR3 DNA sequence: TGTGCCAGCAGTTTACGAGATACGCAGTATTTT. It is translated as CASSLRDTQYF.

This chain links TRBV29-1 with TRBJ2-7; D unclear. Trimming removed 4 bases at V and 4 bases at J, with 8 bases between. Germline values: CDR1 SQVTM, CDR2 ANQGSEA. The CDR3 runs to 11 residues. As DNA, the CDR3 is TGCAGCGTTGGGAGAACATACGAGCAGTACTTC. Encoded protein: CSVGRTYEQYF.

This clone was observed a few times. One end of the junction does not line up with germline, which may come from a read error. The V gene is TRBV20-1, the J gene TRBJ1-1; possibly TRBD1 for D (5 bases). This CDR3 is built from 11 residues. In germline, CDR1 is DFQATT, CDR2 SNEGSKA (reference sequence). CDR3 loop: CSARGVGPPIF. The CDR3, as DNA: TGCAGTGCTAGAGGGGTGGGGCCCCCCATCTTT.

The CDR3 region has the DNA TGTGCCAGCAGTTGGGGACAGGGGGCAGCTAACTATGGCTACACCTTC. Translating it yields CASSWGQGAANYGYTF. This chain joins TRBV6-6 and TRBJ1-2; the match to TRBD1 covers 12 bases. V dropped 4 bases and J dropped 0; count of bases not matched to a gene: 3. This CDR3 comprises 16 residues. Germline CDR1 is MNHNY and CDR2 is SVGAGI (reference sequence).

The V gene is TRBV28, the J gene TRBJ2-6, with D possibly matching TRBD2 (5 bases). This CDR3 contains 16 residues. Trimming removed 5 bases at V and 0 bases at J, with 11 bases between. The germline V gene encodes CDR1 MDHEN and CDR2 SYDVKM. The CDR3 loop reads CASSRPGNSGANVLTF. In DNA form, the CDR3 reads TGTGCCAGCAGTCGACCGGGGAACTCTGGGGCCAACGTCCTGACTTTC. The full variable domain, in which reference TRBV28 and TRBJ2-6 provide the parts outside the CDR3, is DVKVTQSSRYLVKRTGEKVFLECVQDMDHENMFWYRQDPGLGLRLIYFSYDVKMKEKGDIPEGYSVSREKKERFSLILESASTNQTSMYLCASSRPGNSGANVLTFGAGSRLTVL.

This chain uses TRBV7-9 with TRBJ1-1; D not resolved. The CDR3 contains 14 residues. V shed 1 base and J shed 0 bases, with 6 bases lying between them. The germline CDR1 and CDR2 sequences are SEHNR and FQNEAQ (reference sequence). The CDR3 region has the DNA TGTGCCAGCAGCTTAGGAAGCATGAACACTGAAGCTTTCTTT. Translating it yields CASSLGSMNTEAFF.

The genes are TRBV4-1 and TRBJ2-1, with 8 bases identical to TRBD2. With V trimmed by 1 base and J by 0 bases, 5 bases remained unmatched. Germline loops: CDR1 MGHRA, CDR2 YSYEKL. The CDR3 is made up of 17 amino acids. DNA for the CDR3: TGCGCCAGCAGCCAAGGGCCGGGAGGGAGCTCCTACAATGAGCAGTTCTTC. Its protein product is CASSQGPGGSSYNEQFF.

The chain has TRBV15 and TRBJ2-3, with TRBD2 matching over 8 bases. The CDR3 contains 18 residues. Germline trimming cut 3 bases from V and 0 bases from J; bases unmatched to any gene: 11. CDR1 is LNHNV, CDR2 YYDKDF, per germline (reference sequence). Written as DNA, the CDR3 is TGTGCCACCAGCAGGCCGAAGGATAGCGGGGCTAGCACAGATACGCAGTATTTT. Amino acids: CATSRPKDSGASTDTQYF.

This chain joins TRBV25-1 and TRBJ2-3, with 7 bases aligning to TRBD2. The CDR3 covers 14 residues. V was pared by 9 bases and J by 0 bases, with 6 bases of the junction left unmatched. Germline-derived CDR1 and CDR2 are MGHDK and SYGVNS. For the CDR3, the DNA is TGTGCCAGTCCTTGTAGCGGGAGCACAGATACGCAGTATTTT. Its translation is CASPCSGSTDTQYF.